Presented here are 20 T cell receptor beta chains from one specimen sequenced in a study of shared clonotypes between healthy human individuals (dated by TCRdb to about 2020). The receptor library was made with the immunoSEQ multiplex PCR assay. Here the immuneACCESS table is served through TCRdb, limited to in-frame sequences with V and J called. Missing clones are a known gap in these copies; in checked studies unresolved V genes cover under half, and the rest lacks a known reason. In this sample the table shows 1,100,000 or so clones, approximately 80% of which occur a single time. Together, the top ten hold more than 0.45% of the sample. What was sequenced was memory CD4+ T cells from PBMCs. Interpreted using the paper, the cell subset or site label stands for: CD45RA-negative fraction. These receptors were obtained from a young man in good health. Some clones in this sample may be carry-over from other donors' samples.

The chain employs TRBV5-6 and TRBJ2-4; D possibly corresponds to TRBD2 (5 bases). This CDR3 is 14 amino acids long. V was trimmed by 4 bases and J by 1 base, leaving 9 bases between them. CDR1 is SGHDT, CDR2 YYEEEE, per germline. The CDR3 region is CASSPSGAKNIQYF. The DNA for the CDR3 is TGTGCCAGCAGCCCCTCGGGGGCCAAAAACATTCAGTACTTC.

V usage is TRBV5-4 and J usage is TRBJ1-1, with D unresolved. The CDR3 loop spans 13 amino acids. CDR1 is SGHNT and CDR2 is YYREEE in the germline V gene (reference sequence). Trimming removed 7 bases at V and 0 bases at J, with 10 bases between. CDR3 loop: CASGQNLNTEAFF. In DNA form, the CDR3 reads TGTGCCAGCGGGCAGAACCTGAACACTGAAGCTTTCTTT. Using reference TRBV5-4 and TRBJ1-1 for the parts outside the CDR3, the full variable domain is ETGVTQSPTHLIKTRGQQVTLRCSSQSGHNTVSWYQQALGQGPQFIFQYYREEENGRGNFPPRFSGLQFPNYSSELNVNALELDDSALYLCASGQNLNTEAFFGQGTRLTVV.

This chain links TRBV29-1 with TRBJ2-5; possibly TRBD1 for D (5 bases). This CDR3 has 13 amino acids. Germline V gene lookup returns CDR1 SQVTM and CDR2 ANQGSEA. V lost 4 bases, J lost 1 base, and 10 bases lay in between. CDR3 DNA sequence: TGCAGCGTTGTTCGACAGATCCAAGAGACCCAGTACTTC. Translation: CSVVRQIQETQYF.

This clone was detected only a few times. Compared with germline, one end of the junction differs, possibly owing to a read error. The chain joins TRBV6-5 to TRBJ1-1, with D hard to call. The CDR3 runs 12 residues. CDR1 is MNHEY, CDR2 SVGAGI, per germline. The CDR3 DNA reads as TGTGCCAGCAGTTCTCCAACTTTCGGAGCCCGTTTT. It is translated as CASSSPTFGARF.

This clone was recorded at least ten times. The J gene is TRBJ2-7, the V gene TRBV7-2; 8 nucleotides line up with TRBD1. The V gene's germline CDR1 is SGHTA and CDR2 FQGNSA. This CDR3 contains 14 residues. J gave up 4 bases and V 5 bases, and 7 bases lay outside the gene matches. The CDR3 nucleotides read TGTGCCAGCAGCCTCGGGACAGGCTTTTACGAGCAGTACTTC. Encoded protein: CASSLGTGFYEQYF.

This rearrangement joins TRBV11-2 to TRBJ2-7, with 8 bases that match TRBD1. Per the germline V gene, CDR1 is SGHAT and CDR2 is FQNNGV. This CDR3 is 15 amino acids long. V shed 1 base and J 4 bases; nucleotides not matched to a gene: 6. CDR3 DNA sequence: TGTGCCAGCAGCTTAGGTTGGACAGGGAATTACGAGCAGTACTTC. This codes for CASSLGWTGNYEQYF.

This clone was counted a single time. J is TRBJ1-2 and V is TRBV7-9, with D unclear. This CDR3 has 12 amino acids. Germline-derived CDR1 and CDR2 are SEHNR and FQNEAQ (reference sequence). Trimming cost V 2 bases and J 6 bases, with 7 bases left between them. This CDR3 is CASSLSRDGYTF. In nucleotides, the CDR3 is TGTGCCAGCAGCTTATCTAGGGATGGCTACACCTTC.

The CDR3 region is CASSPPLRESTEAFF. In nucleotides, the CDR3 is TGTGCCAGCAGCCCCCCGTTGAGGGAGTCCACTGAAGCTTTCTTT. This chain uses TRBV7-9 with TRBJ1-1; D gene ambiguous. The CDR3 extends over 15 amino acids. Per the germline V gene, CDR1 is SEHNR and CDR2 is FQNEAQ (reference sequence). Deletions cut 5 bases from V and 4 bases from J, with 17 bases between.

This clone was picked up a small number of times. The chain links TRBV7-3 to TRBJ2-3, with TRBD1 matching 7 bases. CDR3 length: 15 residues. J lost 2 bases, V lost 5 bases, and 7 bases had no gene match. Germline lookup yields CDR1 SGHTA and CDR2 FQGTGA. CDR3 DNA: TGTGCCAGCAGCCCGGGACAGCAAGTCACAGATACGCAGTATTTT. This gives the protein CASSPGQQVTDTQYF.

The chain has TRBV11-2 and TRBJ1-1; D is unresolved. Germline V gives CDR1 SGHAT, CDR2 FQNNGV. With 0 bases removed from V and 7 bases from J, the gap between germline ends came to 15 bases. CDR3 length: 15 amino acids. The CDR3 DNA reads as TGTGCCAGCAGCTTAGATCTGACCGGTACCATTGAAGCTTTCTTT. Translated: CASSLDLTGTIEAFF.

The chain links TRBV5-1 to TRBJ1-4, with 7 bases identical to TRBD1. Trimming removed 4 bases from V and 3 bases from J; junction bases left unmatched: 6. The CDR3 covers 15 residues. CDR1 is SGHRS, CDR2 YFSETQ, per germline. CDR3: CASSLRQGANEKLFF. The DNA of the CDR3 is TGCGCCAGCAGCCTACGACAGGGAGCTAATGAAAAACTGTTTTTT.

Note on this clone: Within the sample, other DNA sequences also encode this same CDR3. The rearrangement uses TRBV29-1 and TRBJ1-1, with D maybe TRBD1 (5 bases). Trimming took 4 bases from V and 3 from J, leaving 12 bases between them. The CDR3 totals 13 residues. CDR1 and CDR2 from the germline V gene are SQVTM and ANQGSEA. The CDR3 DNA sequence: TGCAGCGTTGCCCGCACAGGTGACACTGAAGCTTTCTTT. This gives the protein CSVARTGDTEAFF.

The chain joins TRBV28 to TRBJ2-7, with 10 bases that match TRBD2. V shed 5 bases, J shed 3 bases, and the junction held 10 bases outside the gene matches. Germline values: CDR1 MDHEN, CDR2 SYDVKM. The CDR3 is 16 residues long. The CDR3 DNA sequence: TGTGCCAGCAGTGATTTCACTAGCGGGATCGACTACGAGCAGTACTTC. Protein sequence: CASSDFTSGIDYEQYF.

This clone was observed a few times. The J gene is TRBJ2-3, the V gene TRBV12-2; the table's D call of TRBD2 was not tested on the DNA. TRBV12-2 is reported as a pseudogene. The CDR3 covers 17 residues. CDR3 sequence reads: CASRLEVQRARTDTQYF. CDR3 bases: TGTGCAAGTCGCTTAGAGGTTCAGAGGGCCCGCACAGATACGCAGTATTTT.

The rearrangement joins TRBV5-4 to TRBJ2-2; 8 bases align to TRBD1. V was clipped by 0 bases and J by 6 bases; unmatched bases: 10. The germline CDR1 and CDR2 sequences are SGHNT and YYREEE (reference sequence). The CDR3 is 17 residues long. The CDR3, as DNA: TGTGCCAGCAGCTTGGAACGGGGCAGGGGGCGCCCCGGGGAGCTGTTTTTT. This sequence encodes CASSLERGRGRPGELFF. Full variable domain (remainder filled in from reference TRBV5-4 and TRBJ2-2): ETGVTQSPTHLIKTRGQQVTLRCSSQSGHNTVSWYQQALGQGPQFIFQYYREEENGRGNFPPRFSGLQFPNYSSELNVNALELDDSALYLCASSLERGRGRPGELFFGEGSRLTVL.

This rearrangement joins TRBV28 to TRBJ1-4, with 11 bases identical to TRBD1. Germline CDR1 is MDHEN and CDR2 is SYDVKM. The ends lost 5 bases at V and 7 bases at J; junction bases unmatched: 6. The CDR3 contains 15 residues. CDR3 protein: CASSPLGTGGEKLFF. CDR3 nucleotides: TGTGCCAGCAGTCCCCTTGGGACAGGGGGTGAAAAACTGTTTTTT. Together with reference TRBV28 and TRBJ1-4, the CDR3 gives the full variable domain: DVKVTQSSRYLVKRTGEKVFLECVQDMDHENMFWYRQDPGLGLRLIYFSYDVKMKEKGDIPEGYSVSREKKERFSLILESASTNQTSMYLCASSPLGTGGEKLFFGSGTQLSVL.

The chain has TRBV6-1 and TRBJ2-7; D possibly matches TRBD1 or TRBD2 (5 bases each). This CDR3 contains 15 residues. V was shortened by 6 bases and J by 4 bases, with 19 bases between the two germline ends. The germline gives CDR1 MNHNS, CDR2 SASEGT. Written as DNA, the CDR3 is TGTGCCAGCAGAGCCCGGGACCTTCTTTCGTACGAGCAGTACTTC. Amino acid sequence: CASRARDLLSYEQYF.

Concerning this clone itself: This CDR3 is also generated by other DNA sequences in the sample. CDR3 sequence (DNA): TGTGCCAGCAGTTTACAGGGAGGTTCACCCCTCCACTTT. It yields the protein CASSLQGGSPLHF. V usage is TRBV6-5 and J usage is TRBJ1-6; D possibly corresponds to TRBD1 (6 bases). Germline CDR1 and CDR2: MNHEY and SVGAGI. The CDR3 loop spans 13 amino acids. Trimming cost V 4 bases and J 9 bases, with 10 bases left between them.

The V gene is TRBV5-1, the J gene TRBJ1-2; D gene ambiguous. The CDR3 extends over 13 amino acids. With 0 bases removed from V and 8 bases from J, the gap between germline ends came to 11 bases. CDR1 SGHRS and CDR2 YFSETQ come from the germline V gene. CDR3 DNA: TGCGCCAGCAGCTTGGGAGGGAACGCAGGCTACACCTTC. Protein: CASSLGGNAGYTF.

This clone was recorded at least ten times. The chain combines TRBV4-1 with TRBJ1-2, with D unclear. The CDR3 loop spans 15 amino acids. V was trimmed by 2 bases and J by 5 bases, leaving 15 bases between them. Germline CDR1 MGHRA, CDR2 YSYEKL. CDR3 loop: CASSQPIQRTYGYTF. The CDR3 nucleotides read TGCGCCAGCAGCCAACCTATACAGAGGACGTATGGCTACACCTTC.